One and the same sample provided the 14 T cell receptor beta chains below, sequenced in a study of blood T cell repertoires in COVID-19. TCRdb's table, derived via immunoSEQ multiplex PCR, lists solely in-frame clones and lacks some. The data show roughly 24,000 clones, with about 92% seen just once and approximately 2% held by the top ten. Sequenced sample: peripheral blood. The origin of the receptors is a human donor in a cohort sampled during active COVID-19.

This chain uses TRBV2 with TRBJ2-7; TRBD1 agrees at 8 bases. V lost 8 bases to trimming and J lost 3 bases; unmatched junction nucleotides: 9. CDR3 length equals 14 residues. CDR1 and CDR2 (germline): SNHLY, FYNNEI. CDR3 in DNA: TGTGCCAGCTCTGGACAGGGCAGCTACTACGAGCAGTACTTC. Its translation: CASSGQGSYYEQYF.

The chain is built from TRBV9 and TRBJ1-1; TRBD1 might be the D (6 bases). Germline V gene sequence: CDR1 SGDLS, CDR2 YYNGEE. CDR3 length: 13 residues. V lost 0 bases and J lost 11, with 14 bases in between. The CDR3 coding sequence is TGTGCCAGCAGCGTAGTTACAGGGCTGGGGGCTTTCTTT. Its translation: CASSVVTGLGAFF.

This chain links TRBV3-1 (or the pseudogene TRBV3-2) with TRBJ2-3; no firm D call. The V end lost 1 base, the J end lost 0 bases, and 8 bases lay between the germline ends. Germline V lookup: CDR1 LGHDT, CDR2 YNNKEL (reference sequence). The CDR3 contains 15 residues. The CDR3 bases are TGTGCCAGCAGCCAAGGGGCAGGTAGCACAGATACGCAGTATTTT. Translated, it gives CASSQGAGSTDTQYF.

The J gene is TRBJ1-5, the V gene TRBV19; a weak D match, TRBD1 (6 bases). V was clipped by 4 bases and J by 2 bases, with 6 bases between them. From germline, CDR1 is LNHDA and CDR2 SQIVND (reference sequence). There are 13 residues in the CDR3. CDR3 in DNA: TGTGCCAGTAGTACAGGGGGCAATCAGCCCCAGCATTTT. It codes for CASSTGGNQPQHF.

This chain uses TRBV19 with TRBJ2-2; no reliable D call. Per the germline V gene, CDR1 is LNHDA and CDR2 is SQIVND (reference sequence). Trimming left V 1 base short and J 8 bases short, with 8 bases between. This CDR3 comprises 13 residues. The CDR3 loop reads CASSIGKAGELFF. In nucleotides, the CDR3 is TGTGCCAGTAGTATAGGTAAAGCGGGGGAGCTGTTTTTT.

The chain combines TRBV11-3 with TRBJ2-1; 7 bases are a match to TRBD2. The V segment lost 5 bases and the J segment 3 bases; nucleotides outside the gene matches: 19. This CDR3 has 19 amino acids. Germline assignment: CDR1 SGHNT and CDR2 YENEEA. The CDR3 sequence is CASSPYAPSGRWGYNEQFF. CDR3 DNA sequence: TGTGCCAGCAGCCCCTACGCCCCTAGCGGCCGGTGGGGCTACAATGAGCAGTTCTTC.

Written as DNA, the CDR3 is TGTGCCAGCAGCTCGGGGTTTGGAAATGAGCAGTTCTTC. It translates to CASSSGFGNEQFF. V and J are TRBV13 and TRBJ2-1, with TRBD2 as a possible D gene (5 bases). Germline values: CDR1 PRHDT, CDR2 FYEKMQ (reference sequence). This CDR3 has 13 amino acids. V was cut by 4 bases and J by 7 bases, with 11 bases left in between.

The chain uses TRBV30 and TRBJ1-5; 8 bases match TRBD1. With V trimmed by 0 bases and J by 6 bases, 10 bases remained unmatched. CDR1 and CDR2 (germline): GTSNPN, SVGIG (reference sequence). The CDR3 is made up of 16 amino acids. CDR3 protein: CAWSVGGQGARQPQHF. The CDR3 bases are TGTGCCTGGAGTGTCGGAGGACAGGGAGCTCGTCAGCCCCAGCATTTT.

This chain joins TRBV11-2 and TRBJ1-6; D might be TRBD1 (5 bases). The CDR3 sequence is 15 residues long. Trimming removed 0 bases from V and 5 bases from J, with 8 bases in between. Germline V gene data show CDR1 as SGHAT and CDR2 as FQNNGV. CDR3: CASSLDRGDNSPLHF. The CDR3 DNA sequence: TGTGCCAGCAGCTTAGATAGGGGCGATAATTCACCCCTCCACTTT.

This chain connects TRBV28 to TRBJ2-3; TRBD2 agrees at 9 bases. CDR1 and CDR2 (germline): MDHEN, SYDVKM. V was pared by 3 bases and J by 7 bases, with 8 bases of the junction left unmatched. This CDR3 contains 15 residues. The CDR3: CASSFRGTSINTQYF. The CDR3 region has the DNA TGTGCCAGCAGTTTCAGGGGGACTAGCATCAATACGCAGTATTTT.

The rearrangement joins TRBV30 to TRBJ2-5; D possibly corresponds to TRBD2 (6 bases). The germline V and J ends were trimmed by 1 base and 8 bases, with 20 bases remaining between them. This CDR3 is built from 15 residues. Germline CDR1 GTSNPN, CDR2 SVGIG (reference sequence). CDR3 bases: TGTGCCTGGAGTGCGGGCGGGACCGGGGTCGTCACCCAGTACTTC. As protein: CAWSAGGTGVVTQYF.

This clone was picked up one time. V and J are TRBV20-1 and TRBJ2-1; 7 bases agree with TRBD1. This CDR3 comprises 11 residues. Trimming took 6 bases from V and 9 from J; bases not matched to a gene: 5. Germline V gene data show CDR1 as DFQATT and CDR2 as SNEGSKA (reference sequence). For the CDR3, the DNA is TGCAGTGCGTCACAGGGGATTGAGCAGTTCTTC. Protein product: CSASQGIEQFF.

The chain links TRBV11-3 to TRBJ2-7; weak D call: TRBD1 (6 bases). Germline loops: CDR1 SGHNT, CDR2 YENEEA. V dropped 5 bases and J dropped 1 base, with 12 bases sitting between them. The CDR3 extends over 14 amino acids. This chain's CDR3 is CASSRTALSYEQYF. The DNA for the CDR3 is TGTGCCAGCAGCAGGACAGCCCTATCCTACGAGCAGTACTTC.

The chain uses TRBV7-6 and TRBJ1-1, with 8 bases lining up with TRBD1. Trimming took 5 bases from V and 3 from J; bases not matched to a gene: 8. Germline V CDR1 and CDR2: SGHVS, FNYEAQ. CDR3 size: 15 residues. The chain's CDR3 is CASSSSGGGDTEAFF. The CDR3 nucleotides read TGTGCCAGCAGCAGTTCAGGGGGCGGCGACACTGAAGCTTTCTTT.